The 2 T cell receptor beta chains listed next were all sequenced from one sample in a study of response to subunit inactivated influenza vaccine. MiXCR, applied by TCRdb to the RT-PCR reads, yields one record per CDR3 protein. Of around 490,000 distinct CDR3 sequences listed, approximately 7.6% were seen once; the top ten hold 10% to 15%. Here the sequenced sample was PBMCs from blood, taken around 25 months after vaccination. These receptors came from a man in his fifties or sixties who received an inactivated influenza vaccine.

This clonotype has a count of ten or more. The V gene is TRBV7-2, the J gene TRBJ2-3, with TRBD2 matching 8 bases. CDR3 size: 16 residues. Germline CDR1 reads SGHTA; CDR2 reads FQGNSA. With 2 bases clipped from V and 3 bases from J, the junction kept 7 bases outside the gene matches. As DNA, the CDR3 is TGTGCCAGCAGCTTATTTGGGGGCGGGAGGACAGATACGCAGTATTTT. Amino acid sequence: CASSLFGGGRTDTQYF.

The chain links TRBV20-1 to TRBJ2-5; D gene uncertain. Per germline, CDR1 DFQATT and CDR2 SNEGSKA (reference sequence). The CDR3 loop spans 12 amino acids. The ends were cut back, 6 bases at V and 2 bases at J, with 10 bases in the middle. As DNA, the CDR3 is TGCAGTGCCAAGGCCCTACAAGAGACCCAGTACTTC. It is translated as CSAKALQETQYF.